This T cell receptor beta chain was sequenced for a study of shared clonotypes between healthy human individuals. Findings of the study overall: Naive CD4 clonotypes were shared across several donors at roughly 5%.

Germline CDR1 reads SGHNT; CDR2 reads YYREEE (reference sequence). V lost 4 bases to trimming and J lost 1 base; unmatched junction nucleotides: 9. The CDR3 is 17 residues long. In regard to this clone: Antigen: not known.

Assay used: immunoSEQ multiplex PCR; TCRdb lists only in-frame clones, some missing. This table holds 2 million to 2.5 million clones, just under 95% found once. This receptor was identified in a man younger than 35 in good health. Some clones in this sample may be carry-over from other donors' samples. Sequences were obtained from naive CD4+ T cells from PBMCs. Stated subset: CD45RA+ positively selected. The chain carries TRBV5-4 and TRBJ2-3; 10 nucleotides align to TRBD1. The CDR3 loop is CASSGPGQGRGTDTQYF. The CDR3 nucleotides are TGTGCCAGCAGCGGACCGGGACAGGGGAGAGGCACAGATACGCAGTATTTT.